This TCR beta chain was sequenced for a study of cytotoxic CD8 clonotypes in ibrutinib-treated CLL. Study overall: Investigators collected response samples after a median approximately eleven months of treatment, range 6 to 36. Across samples, productive templates numbered a few hundred thousand and productive rearrangements reached roughly 98,000 on average.

Clones were sequenced by immunoSEQ multiplex PCR, and TCRdb holds only the in-frame ones, with some missing. The table records more than 200,000 clones, around 70% of them present only once. Approximately 2 micrograms of genomic DNA from cryopreserved PBMCs went into TCR beta libraries. The CDR3 has 15 amino acids. The J segment lost 2 bases and the V segment lost 6 bases, leaving 7 bases of the junction unmatched. Germline V lookup: CDR1 MNHEY, CDR2 SMNVEV (reference sequence). This chain connects TRBV27 to TRBJ2-1; 7 bases agree with TRBD1. Sample: PBMCs, taken after 24 months of ibrutinib treatment. This receptor was identified in a human donor with chronic lymphocytic leukemia. The CDR3 nucleotides are TGTGCCAGCAGGGCCCCGACAGGGCCCTACAATGAGCAGTTCTTC. Its translation is CASRAPTGPYNEQFF.